The clone carrying this T cell receptor beta chain was picked up a small number of times. The target antigen is unknown. The entry originates in a study of shared clonotypes between healthy human individuals. Study-wide results and limits: Some naive CD4 clonotypes, roughly 5%, turned up in common across a handful of donors.

A CD45RA+ naive subset and a CD45RA-negative memory subset were split from CD4+ cells. Using immunoSEQ multiplex PCR, the repertoire was profiled, and TCRdb retains in-frame clones only, with some absent. The sample has approximately 1.1 million clones, about 84% seen once. The CDR3 has 11 residues. This receptor was taken from a man younger than 35 in good health. Some clones in this sample may be carry-over from other donors' samples. This chain uses TRBV12-1 with TRBJ2-5. TRBV12-1 is described as a pseudogene. Sample: memory CD4+ T cells from PBMCs. Subset specified: CD45RA-negative fraction. The CDR3 nucleotides are TGTGCCAGCAGCTTTGTGGAGACCCAGTACTTC. Translated, it gives CASSFVETQYF.